Below, 16 T cell receptor beta chains from the same sample are listed, as sequenced in a study of OX40 agonist ivuxolimab in advanced cancers. Sequencing used immunoSEQ multiplex PCR; TCRdb keeps in-frame clones, though not all of them. The sample shows around 70,000 clones, 84% of them seen only once. Sequenced here: CD4+ or CD8+ T cells sorted from blood, sampled in a trial of the OX40 agonist ivuxolimab. The receptor set was obtained from an adult with an advanced solid tumor such as melanoma, head and neck, liver or kidney cancer.

The rearrangement links TRBV7-8 to TRBJ2-7; unclear D gene. The CDR3 length is 14 residues. The germline V gene has CDR1 SGHVS and CDR2 FQNEAQ. The V end lost 1 base, the J end lost 5 bases, and 12 bases lay between the germline ends. CDR3 sequence reads: CASSLGVGPNEQYF. As DNA, the CDR3 is TGTGCCAGCAGCTTAGGTGTCGGACCTAACGAGCAGTACTTC.

The DNA for the CDR3 is TGTGCCAGCAGCTTCCTGTCTAGCGGGGGGCGTGGAGATACGCAGTATTTT. Translation: CASSFLSSGGRGDTQYF. This chain joins TRBV7-2 and TRBJ2-3; 11 bases are a match to TRBD2. V was pared by 3 bases and J by 5 bases, with 10 bases of the junction left unmatched. Germline V gene lookup returns CDR1 SGHTA and CDR2 FQGNSA. There are 17 residues in the CDR3.

The chain uses TRBV7-2 and TRBJ1-4, with D tentatively TRBD1 (6 bases). V was pared by 1 base and J by 12 bases, with 15 bases between. The germline V gene has CDR1 SGHTA and CDR2 FQGNSA. CDR3 size: 14 residues. The CDR3 DNA reads TGTGCCAGCAGCTTAGTACTGGGACATAGGGAACTGTTTTTT. Translated: CASSLVLGHRELFF.

The rearrangement links TRBV2 to TRBJ2-5; D not resolved. This CDR3 region has 13 residues. CDR1 is SNHLY, CDR2 FYNNEI, per germline. Trimming took 3 bases from V and 4 from J, leaving 9 bases between them. This chain's CDR3 is CASSDRRPETQYF. The CDR3 nucleotides read TGTGCCAGCAGTGACCGTCGTCCAGAGACCCAGTACTTC.

For this clone: At one boundary the junction diverges from the germline segment, which might be a read error. The chain combines TRBV7-7 with TRBJ2-1, with a possible D match to TRBD1 (6 bases). In germline, CDR1 is SSHAT, CDR2 FNYEAQ (reference sequence). This CDR3 is built from 14 residues. The DNA of the CDR3 is TGTGCTAGCAGTAAAACGCAGGGGTCGGCTGAGCAGTTCTTC. Its protein is CASSKTQGSAEQFF.

V gene TRBV11-2 combines with J gene TRBJ2-3; the D gene is possibly TRBD2 (7 bases). V was cut by 3 bases and J by 6 bases, with 13 bases left in between. This CDR3 contains 14 residues. Germline V lookup: CDR1 SGHAT, CDR2 FQNNGV. The CDR3 DNA sequence: TGTGCCAGCAGCTTTAGGGGGGGCCGGGATACGCAGTATTTT. Its protein product is CASSFRGGRDTQYF. Full variable domain (remainder filled in from reference TRBV11-2 and TRBJ2-3): EAGVAQSPRYKIIEKRQSVAFWCNPISGHATLYWYQQILGQGPKLLIQFQNNGVVDDSQLPKDRFSAERLKGVDSTLKIQPAKLEDSAVYLCASSFRGGRDTQYFGPGTRLTVL.

This sequence joins TRBV4-3 and TRBJ1-3; D uncertain. The V end was cut by 0 bases, the J end by 0 bases, with 12 bases between. The germline gives CDR1 LGHNA, CDR2 YSLEER. This CDR3 has 17 residues. The CDR3 DNA follows: TGCGCCAGCAGCCAAGAAACGGTAGCGGTCTCTGGAAACACCATATATTTT. Protein: CASSQETVAVSGNTIYF.

The CDR3 loop reads CASSVSSLSGQYF. The CDR3 DNA follows: TGTGCCAGCAGCGTATCATCCCTATCCGGGCAGTACTTC. The V gene is TRBV9, the J gene TRBJ2-7; D is ambiguous. Looked up from germline, CDR1 is SGDLS and CDR2 is YYNGEE. This CDR3 region has 13 residues. Trimming pared 1 base from V and 9 bases from J, leaving 14 bases between.

This rearrangement joins TRBV18 to TRBJ1-2; the D gene is possibly TRBD1 (6 bases). Trimming cost V 5 bases and J 7 bases, with 11 bases left between them. The CDR3 runs to 12 residues. The germline V gene has CDR1 KGHSH and CDR2 LQKENI. CDR3 in amino acids: CASSEIQGGYTF. In nucleotides, the CDR3 is TGTGCCAGCTCAGAGATACAGGGTGGCTACACCTTC.

This clone was counted between two and nine times. The rearrangement links TRBV5-1 to TRBJ1-2; TRBD1 is a possible D gene (5 bases). This CDR3 is 18 amino acids long. Trimming removed 4 bases at V and 4 bases at J, with 26 bases between. CDR1 and CDR2 from the germline V gene are SGHRS and YFSETQ. The CDR3 protein is CASSNRGEGPHPSYGYTF. CDR3 nucleotide sequence: TGCGCCAGCAGCAATCGGGGGGAGGGGCCGCACCCGTCCTATGGCTACACCTTC.

The rearrangement joins TRBV7-2 to TRBJ1-4, with 8 bases lining up with TRBD1. This CDR3 has 14 residues. The trim removed 6 bases at V and 7 bases at J, leaving 7 bases unmatched. The V gene's germline CDR1 is SGHTA and CDR2 FQGNSA. CDR3 protein: CASSSGGRPEKLFF. DNA of the CDR3: TGTGCCAGCAGTTCAGGGGGCCGGCCTGAAAAACTGTTTTTT.

The genes are TRBV28 and TRBJ1-1; D is unclear. Germline V gene lookup returns CDR1 MDHEN and CDR2 SYDVKM. Trimming removed 1 base from V and 0 bases from J, with 0 bases in between. This CDR3 is 12 amino acids long. Written as DNA, the CDR3 is TGTGCCAGCAGTTTATTGAACACTGAAGCTTTCTTT. Protein: CASSLLNTEAFF.

The V call is TRBV5-8, the J call TRBJ2-3, with TRBD2 identical over 8 bases. Germline V CDR1 and CDR2: SGHTS, YDEGEE. The junction had 3 bases not matched to a gene; V was cut back by 2 bases and J by 1 base. The CDR3 consists of 15 residues. CDR3 protein: CASSFIAGRTDTQYF. The CDR3 coding sequence is TGTGCCAGCAGCTTTATAGCGGGGCGCACAGATACGCAGTATTTT.

The V gene is TRBV10-3, the J gene TRBJ2-7, with D perhaps assigned TRBD1 or TRBD2 (5 bases each). V gave up 6 bases and J gave up 0 bases, with 15 bases separating them. The CDR3 has 15 residues. CDR1 and CDR2 from the germline V gene are ENHRY and SYGVKD. The CDR3 protein is CAIRKGTDSSYEQYF. The CDR3 DNA sequence: TGTGCCATCAGGAAGGGGACGGATAGCTCCTACGAGCAGTACTTC.

The gene calls are TRBV5-1 and TRBJ2-1; 8 nucleotides agree with TRBD2. Germline trimming cut 4 bases from V and 0 bases from J; bases unmatched to any gene: 9. In germline, CDR1 is SGHRS, CDR2 YFSETQ. This CDR3 spans 17 amino acids. The CDR3 nucleotides are TGCGCCAGCAGCCGCGGGGGGCCAACTAGCTCCTACAATGAGCAGTTCTTC. It yields the protein CASSRGGPTSSYNEQFF. The complete variable domain, with remaining parts taken from reference TRBV5-1 and TRBJ2-1, reads KAGVTQTPRYLIKTRGQQVTLSCSPISGHRSVSWYQQTPGQGLQFLFEYFSETQRNKGNFPGRFSGRQFSNSRSEMNVSTLELGDSALYLCASSRGGPTSSYNEQFFGPGTRLTVL.

The chain uses TRBV7-3 and TRBJ2-2; TRBD1 aligns across 7 bases. CDR3 size: 14 residues. CDR1 SGHTA and CDR2 FQGTGA come from the germline V gene. V gave up 8 bases and J gave up 7 bases; unmatched junction bases: 10. CDR3 nucleotide sequence: TGTGCCAGCCCGCCAGAGGGGGCTGGCGGGGAGCTGTTTTTT. Amino acids: CASPPEGAGGELFF.